These 21 T cell receptor beta chains were sequenced from one sample in a study of CD8 T cells in Susac syndrome. It was with random hexamers that roughly 0.45 to 1 ug RNA was reverse transcribed. TCRdb re-called the immunoSEQ multiplex PCR reads through MiXCR, storing one row per CDR3 protein. The sample has approximately 87,000 distinct CDR3 sequences, 96% seen once. The source material was CD8+ T cells from PBMCs. The receptors were sampled from a human donor with Susac syndrome.

The CDR3 DNA reads TGCGCCAGCAGCCAAGTGAGCGGTAGCACAGATACGCAGTATTTT. It encodes CASSQVSGSTDTQYF. V and J are TRBV4-1 and TRBJ2-3; tentatively, D is TRBD2 (5 bases). The CDR3 consists of 15 residues. In germline, CDR1 is MGHRA, CDR2 YSYEKL. Between the trimmed V and J ends, which lost 1 base and 0 bases, there was a span of 8 bases.

The chain is built from TRBV4-1 and TRBJ2-7; 8 nucleotides match TRBD1. The length of the CDR3 is 16 residues. Germline V gene lookup returns CDR1 MGHRA and CDR2 YSYEKL. Trimming removed 3 bases from V and 2 bases from J; junction bases left unmatched: 9. In nucleotides, the CDR3 is TGCGCCAGCAGCCATCTATCAGGACAGGGTACCTACGAGCAGTACGTC. Its protein is CASSHLSGQGTYEQYV.

The rearrangement uses TRBV7-9 and TRBJ2-1; perhaps TRBD2 as D (6 bases). Germline V lookup: CDR1 SEHNR, CDR2 FQNEAQ (reference sequence). CDR3 length equals 15 residues. V gave up 0 bases and J gave up 8 bases, with 14 bases separating them. The CDR3 DNA is TGTGCCAGCAGCTTAGCGCTAGGGCCGGGGGATGAGCAGTTCTTC. Encoded protein: CASSLALGPGDEQFF.

This rearrangement joins TRBV29-1 to TRBJ2-5; no firm D call. Germline assignment: CDR1 SQVTM and CDR2 ANQGSEA. This CDR3 comprises 13 residues. V lost 2 bases and J 3 bases, leaving 10 bases between the germline ends. CDR3 sequence: CSVERDFKETQYF. The CDR3 DNA follows: TGCAGCGTTGAACGTGATTTTAAAGAGACCCAGTACTTC.

The chain is built from TRBV6-2 or TRBV6-3 and TRBJ2-1; TRBD1 or TRBD2 may be the D gene (5 bases each). Trimming pared 0 bases from V and 7 bases from J, leaving 19 bases between. The CDR3 is 17 residues long. The germline gives CDR1 MNHEY, CDR2 SVGEGT. CDR3 DNA sequence: TGTGCCAGCAGTTACTCCCCCGGGACGGGGATCTTTAATGAGCAGTTCTTC. It translates to CASSYSPGTGIFNEQFF.

This clonotype was seen once. The chain recombines TRBV10-3 with TRBJ2-7, with a tentative D call TRBD2 (5 bases). Germline V gives CDR1 ENHRY, CDR2 SYGVKD. The CDR3 contains 13 residues. V gave up 4 bases and J gave up 3 bases, with 10 bases separating them. CDR3 in DNA: TGTGCCATCAGTGTGGAGGCGCACTACGAGCAGTACTTC. Encoded protein: CAISVEAHYEQYF.

The J gene is TRBJ2-2, the V gene TRBV4-1; D remains unclear. This CDR3 region has 15 residues. Germline V gene lookup returns CDR1 MGHRA and CDR2 YSYEKL. Trimming left V 1 base short and J 2 bases short, with 8 bases between. The CDR3 here is CASSQVPANTGELFF. CDR3 sequence (DNA): TGCGCCAGCAGCCAAGTCCCGGCTAACACCGGGGAGCTGTTTTTT.

This chain connects TRBV29-1 to TRBJ2-1, with D tentatively TRBD1 or TRBD2 (5 bases each). Germline values: CDR1 SQVTM, CDR2 ANQGSEA. Trimming took off 5 bases at V and 12 bases at J, with 20 bases between the two ends. The CDR3 is 13 residues long. The DNA for the CDR3 is TGCAGCGTTCAAGGACTGGAACTCGGGGCGCAGTTCTTC. Its protein is CSVQGLELGAQFF.

This clonotype was counted a single time. J is TRBJ1-1 and V is TRBV5-1; the D gene is possibly TRBD1 (5 bases). Germline CDR1 is SGHRS and CDR2 is YFSETQ. CDR3 length: 14 residues. Trimming pared 0 bases from V and 1 base from J, leaving 7 bases between. The CDR3 sequence: CASSLEGANTEAFF. CDR3 coding DNA: TGCGCCAGCAGCTTGGAAGGGGCGAACACTGAAGCTTTCTTT.

The CDR3 region is CASSFLGKNIQYF. The CDR3 nucleotides read TGTGCCAGCAGTTTTCTTGGAAAAAACATTCAGTACTTC. The chain is built from TRBV27 and TRBJ2-4; no clear D gene. V shed 3 bases and J shed 4 bases, with 7 bases lying between them. Germline V CDR1 and CDR2: MNHEY, SMNVEV (reference sequence). The CDR3 contains 13 residues.

The gene calls are TRBV15 and TRBJ2-1; 8 positions match TRBD2. Germline assignment: CDR1 LNHNV and CDR2 YYDKDF (reference sequence). The CDR3 runs to 13 residues. V lost 10 bases to trimming and J lost 3 bases; unmatched junction nucleotides: 5. The CDR3 loop reads CAIPGLVYNEQFF. The CDR3 region has the DNA TGTGCCATACCGGGACTAGTCTACAATGAGCAGTTCTTC.

This chain connects TRBV2 to TRBJ2-3; 7 bases line up with TRBD2. The germline CDR1 and CDR2 sequences are SNHLY and FYNNEI. V gave up 7 bases and J gave up 0 bases; unmatched junction bases: 7. This CDR3 comprises 15 residues. CDR3 in amino acids: CASIPGLTSTDTQYF. CDR3 nucleotide sequence: TGTGCCAGCATCCCGGGACTAACTAGCACAGATACGCAGTATTTT.

The genes are TRBV18 and TRBJ2-3; possibly TRBD2 for D (5 bases). Germline assignment: CDR1 KGHSH and CDR2 LQKENI. V lost 5 bases and J 2 bases, leaving 14 bases between the germline ends. The CDR3 extends over 15 amino acids. As DNA, the CDR3 is TGTGCCAGCTCATCAGCGGAGGTTACCACAGATACGCAGTATTTT. Translated: CASSSAEVTTDTQYF.

CDR3 amino acids: CASSLRTSGFTYNEQFF. The CDR3 DNA follows: TGTGCCAGCAGTCTCCGGACTAGCGGCTTCACCTACAATGAGCAGTTCTTC. The J gene is TRBJ2-1, the V gene TRBV6-1; 10 bases are a match to TRBD2. Germline V gives CDR1 MNHNS, CDR2 SASEGT. This CDR3 has 17 amino acids. V was pared by 5 bases and J by 2 bases, with 9 bases of the junction left unmatched.

The J gene is TRBJ1-5, the V gene TRBV3-1; TRBD1 aligns across 11 bases. The CDR3 contains 15 residues. V lost 0 bases, J lost 5 bases, and 0 bases stayed unmatched. The V gene's germline CDR1 is LGHDT and CDR2 YNNKEL (reference sequence). CDR3: CASSQEGQGDQPQHF. DNA of the CDR3: TGTGCCAGCAGCCAAGAGGGACAGGGGGATCAGCCCCAGCATTTT.

This clonotype was detected once. This chain links TRBV3-1 with TRBJ2-1, with TRBD1 matching over 9 bases. The CDR3 spans 12 residues. CDR1 and CDR2 from the germline V gene are LGHDT and YNNKEL (reference sequence). Germline trimming cut 3 bases from V and 14 bases from J; bases unmatched to any gene: 5. The CDR3 is CASSHWTGEKFF. The CDR3 bases are TGTGCCAGCAGCCACTGGACAGGGGAAAAGTTCTTC.

This chain links TRBV27 with TRBJ2-7; TRBD2 matches at 8 bases. CDR3 length: 14 amino acids. The junction had 5 bases not matched to a gene; V was cut back by 5 bases and J by 2 bases. Germline-derived CDR1 and CDR2 are MNHEY and SMNVEV (reference sequence). CDR3 DNA: TGTGCCAGCAGTGTTAGCGGGAATGCCTACGAGCAGTACTTC. This gives the protein CASSVSGNAYEQYF.

The V gene is TRBV27, the J gene TRBJ2-1; D gene unclear. Germline CDR1 reads MNHEY; CDR2 reads SMNVEV (reference sequence). Trimming removed 4 bases at V and 8 bases at J, with 18 bases between. The CDR3 is 15 amino acids. The chain's CDR3 is CASSSVLSRVHEQFF. Written as DNA, the CDR3 is TGTGCCAGCAGTTCGGTCCTCTCGCGAGTCCATGAGCAGTTCTTC.

The rearrangement links TRBV18 to TRBJ1-5; the D gene is possibly TRBD1 (5 bases). Germline V gives CDR1 KGHSH, CDR2 LQKENI. This CDR3 has 14 residues. The V end lost 3 bases, the J end lost 4 bases, and 10 bases lay between the germline ends. As DNA, the CDR3 is TGTGCCAGCTCACCGACAGCGCTGAATCAGCCCCAGCATTTT. Its protein product is CASSPTALNQPQHF.

This CDR3 is CASSQRGLAGESDVETQYF. CDR3 nucleotide sequence: TGTGCCAGCAGCCAACGGGGACTAGCGGGAGAATCAGACGTGGAGACCCAGTACTTC. The chain is built from TRBV3-1 and TRBJ2-5; TRBD2 agrees at 14 bases. The CDR3 is 19 residues long. Trimming took 2 bases from V and 5 from J; bases not matched to a gene: 13. CDR1 and CDR2 from the germline V gene are LGHDT and YNNKEL (reference sequence).

DNA of the CDR3: TGCAGCGTTGGGGAAGCGCAGTCTGTTTACGAGCAGTACTTC. Translation: CSVGEAQSVYEQYF. V usage is TRBV29-1 and J usage is TRBJ2-7; D gene uncertain. The germline gives CDR1 SQVTM, CDR2 ANQGSEA. This CDR3 contains 14 residues. Trimming took off 4 bases at V and 4 bases at J, with 17 bases between the two ends.